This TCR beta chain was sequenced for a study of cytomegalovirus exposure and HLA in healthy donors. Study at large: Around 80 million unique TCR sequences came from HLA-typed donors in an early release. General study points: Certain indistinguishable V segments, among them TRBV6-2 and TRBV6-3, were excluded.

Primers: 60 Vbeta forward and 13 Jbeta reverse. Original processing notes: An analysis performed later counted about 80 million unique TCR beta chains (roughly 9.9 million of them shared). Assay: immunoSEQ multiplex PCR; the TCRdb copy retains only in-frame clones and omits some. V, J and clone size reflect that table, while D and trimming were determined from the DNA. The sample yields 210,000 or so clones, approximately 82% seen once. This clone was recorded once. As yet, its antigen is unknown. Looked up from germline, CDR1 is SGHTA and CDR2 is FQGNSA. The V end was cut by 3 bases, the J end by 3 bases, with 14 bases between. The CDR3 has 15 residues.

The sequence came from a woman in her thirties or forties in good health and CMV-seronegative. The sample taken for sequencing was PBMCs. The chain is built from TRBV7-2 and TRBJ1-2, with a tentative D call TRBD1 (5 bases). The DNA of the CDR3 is TGTGCCAGCAGCTTGGGGCTAGGAATACACTATGGCTACACCTTC. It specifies CASSLGLGIHYGYTF. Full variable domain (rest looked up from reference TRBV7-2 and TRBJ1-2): GAGVSQSPSNKVTEKGKDVELRCDPISGHTALYWYRQSLGQGLEFLIYFQGNSAPDKSGLPSDRFSAERTGGSVSTLTIQRTQQEDSAVYLCASSLGLGIHYGYTFGSGTRLTVV.